This T cell receptor beta chain was retrieved from a study of cytomegalovirus exposure and HLA in healthy donors. The primer mix had 60 Vbeta and 13 Jbeta primers. Sequenced by immunoSEQ multiplex PCR; TCRdb stores in-frame clones only, minus some. This sample has more than 85,000 clones; around 74% occur once, and the top ten carry roughly a tenth. This clone was detected a few times. Germline CDR1 reads SNHLY; CDR2 reads FYNNEI. V lost 5 bases, J lost 0 bases, and 7 bases stayed unmatched. There are 15 residues in the CDR3. Material: PBMCs. The rearrangement uses TRBV2 and TRBJ2-7; TRBD1 matches 7 bases. This receptor was taken from a man younger than 45 in good health and CMV-seropositive. CDR3 amino acids: CASSSRQGFSYEQYF. The CDR3 DNA reads as TGTGCCAGCAGTTCCCGACAGGGCTTCTCCTACGAGCAGTACTTC.